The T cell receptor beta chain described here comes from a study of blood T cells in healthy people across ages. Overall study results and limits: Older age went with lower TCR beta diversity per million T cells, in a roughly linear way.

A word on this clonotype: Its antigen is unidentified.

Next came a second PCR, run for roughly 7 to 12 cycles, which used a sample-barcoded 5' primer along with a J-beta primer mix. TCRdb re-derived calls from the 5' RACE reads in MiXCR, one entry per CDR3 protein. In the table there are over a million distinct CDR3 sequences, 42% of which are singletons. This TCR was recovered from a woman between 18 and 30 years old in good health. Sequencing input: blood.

The CDR3 nucleotides are TGTGCCAGCAGCCTACAGACAGGGGCGGACACTGAAGCTTTCTTT. It specifies CASSLQTGADTEAFF. The V call is TRBV3-1, the J call TRBJ1-1; TRBD1 aligns across 8 bases. The CDR3 totals 15 residues. Germline V gene data show CDR1 as LGHDT and CDR2 as YNNKEL (reference sequence). Trimming removed 4 bases from V and 3 bases from J; junction bases left unmatched: 7.